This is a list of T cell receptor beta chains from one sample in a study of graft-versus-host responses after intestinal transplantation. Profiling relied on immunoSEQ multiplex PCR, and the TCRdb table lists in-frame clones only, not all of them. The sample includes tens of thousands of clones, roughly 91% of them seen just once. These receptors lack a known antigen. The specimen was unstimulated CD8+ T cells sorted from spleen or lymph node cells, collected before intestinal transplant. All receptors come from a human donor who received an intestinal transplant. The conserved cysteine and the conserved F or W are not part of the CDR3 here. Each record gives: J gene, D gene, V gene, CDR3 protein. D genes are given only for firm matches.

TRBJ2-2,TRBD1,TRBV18,ASSITGGAPALSRANTGELF
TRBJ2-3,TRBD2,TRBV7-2,ASSLVQLAGGPTDTQY
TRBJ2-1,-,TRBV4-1,ASSQDTGSSYNEQF
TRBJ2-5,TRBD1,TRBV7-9,ATAGQED
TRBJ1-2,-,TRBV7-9,ASTPLQVVYGYT
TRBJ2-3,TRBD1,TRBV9,ASSEGQISTDTQY
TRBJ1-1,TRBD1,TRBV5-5,ASRRTGQTEAF
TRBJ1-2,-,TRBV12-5,ASGRADGYT
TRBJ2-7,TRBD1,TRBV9,ASSRDSSYEQY
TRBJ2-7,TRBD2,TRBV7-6,ASSLVGFGGNEQY
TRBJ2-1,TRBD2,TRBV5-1,ASSSSTSGGAGQF
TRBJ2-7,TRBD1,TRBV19,ASSHGTGTASYEQY
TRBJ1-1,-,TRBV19,ASRTANTEAF
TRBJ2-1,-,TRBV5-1,ASSLAGDRFYNEQF
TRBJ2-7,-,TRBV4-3,ASSQDPRDEQY
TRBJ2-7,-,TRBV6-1,ASSAGVGGSSYEQY
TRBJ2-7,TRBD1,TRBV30,AWSPPDRVGEQY
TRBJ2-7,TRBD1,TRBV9,ASSVGPGTGVYEQY
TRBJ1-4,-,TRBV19,ASSIGVGNEKLF
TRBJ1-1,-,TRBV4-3,ASSQDFRGKNTEAF
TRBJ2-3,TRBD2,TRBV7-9,ASSPRTSGGNTDTQY
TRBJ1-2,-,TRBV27,ASSLSAQGGDYGYT
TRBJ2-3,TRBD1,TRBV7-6,ASSLARGQGPDTQY
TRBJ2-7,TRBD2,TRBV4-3,ASSQDTTSDNYEQY
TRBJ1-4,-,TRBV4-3,ASSQEEGHNEKLF
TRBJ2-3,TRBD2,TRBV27,ASSSYGLAETTDTQY
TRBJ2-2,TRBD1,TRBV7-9,ASTSLTGTGDTGELF
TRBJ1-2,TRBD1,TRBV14,ASSPPGQGSYGYT
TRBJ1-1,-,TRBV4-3,ASSQTSWAEAF
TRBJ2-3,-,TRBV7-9,ASSLESRYLTQY
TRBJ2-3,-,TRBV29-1,SVEDRGSFSTDTQY
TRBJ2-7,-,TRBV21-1,ASSIGRDYEQY
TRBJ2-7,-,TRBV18,ASSADIGTDEQY
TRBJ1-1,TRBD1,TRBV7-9,ASSRDRGVTDTEAF
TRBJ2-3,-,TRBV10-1,ASSEDEEDGLSTDTQY
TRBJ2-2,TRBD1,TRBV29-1,SVSGQANTGELF
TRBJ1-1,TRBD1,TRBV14,ASSRGNRGTTEAF
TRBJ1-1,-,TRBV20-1,SARENTEAF
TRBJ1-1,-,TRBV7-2,ASSLAAGLNTEAF
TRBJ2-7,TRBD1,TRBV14,ASSQAPGQGDHEQY
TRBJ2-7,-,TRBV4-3,ASSQNTGHTYEQY
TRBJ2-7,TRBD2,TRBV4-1,ASSQDTSGAYEQY
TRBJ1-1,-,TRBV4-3,ASSQQAGRQDTEAF
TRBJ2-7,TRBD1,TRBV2,ASSDKGQGEYEQY
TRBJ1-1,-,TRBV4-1,ASSQTTTTSPGAF
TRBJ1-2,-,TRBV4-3,ASSQETGYGYT
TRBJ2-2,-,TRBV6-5,ASSYGLNTGELF
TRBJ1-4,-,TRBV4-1,ASSHASAGEKLF
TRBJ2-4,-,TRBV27,ASSLSPGAKNIQY